This T cell receptor beta chain came from a study of T cells after posttransplantation cyclophosphamide. CDR1 is SQVTM and CDR2 is ANQGSEA in the germline V gene. V dropped 6 bases and J dropped 4; count of bases not matched to a gene: 8. This CDR3 has 15 residues. A marrow graft followed busulfan-fludarabine conditioning, with cyclophosphamide on days +3 and +4. As to this clone: What it binds is unknown.

Study-level points and caveats: After PTCy, TRB diversity resembled that of CNI/methotrexate controls. Donor CD8+ memory clones often dominated recipient blood repertoires at later times.

TCRdb's copy holds only in-frame clones and misses some; the assay was immunoSEQ multiplex PCR. Among 23,000 or so clones listed, 86% were seen once. The receptor's source is a female patient aged 25-39 years who received an allogeneic stem cell transplant from an unrelated donor, was CMV-positive, and had no GVHD. Some T cells may trace back to the graft donor. The chain carries TRBV29-1 and TRBJ2-3, with 12 bases lining up with TRBD2. The sample consisted of PBMCs, taken after allogeneic stem cell transplant with posttransplant cyclophosphamide. Here the CDR3 reads CSVGTSGGRADTQYF. CDR3 DNA: TGCAGCGTGGGCACTAGCGGGGGGAGGGCAGATACGCAGTATTTT.